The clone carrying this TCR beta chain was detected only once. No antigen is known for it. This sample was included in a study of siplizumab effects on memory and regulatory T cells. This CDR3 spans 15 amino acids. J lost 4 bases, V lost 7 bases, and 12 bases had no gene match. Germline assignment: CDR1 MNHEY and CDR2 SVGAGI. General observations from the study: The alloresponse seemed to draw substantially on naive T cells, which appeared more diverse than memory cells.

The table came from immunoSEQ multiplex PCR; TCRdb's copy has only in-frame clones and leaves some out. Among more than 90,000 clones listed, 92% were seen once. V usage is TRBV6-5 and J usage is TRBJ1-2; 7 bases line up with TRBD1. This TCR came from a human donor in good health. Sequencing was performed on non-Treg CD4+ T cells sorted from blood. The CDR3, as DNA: TGTGCCAGCACCTACTTCGAGGGGGCTGGCTATGGCTACACCTTC. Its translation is CASTYFEGAGYGYTF.